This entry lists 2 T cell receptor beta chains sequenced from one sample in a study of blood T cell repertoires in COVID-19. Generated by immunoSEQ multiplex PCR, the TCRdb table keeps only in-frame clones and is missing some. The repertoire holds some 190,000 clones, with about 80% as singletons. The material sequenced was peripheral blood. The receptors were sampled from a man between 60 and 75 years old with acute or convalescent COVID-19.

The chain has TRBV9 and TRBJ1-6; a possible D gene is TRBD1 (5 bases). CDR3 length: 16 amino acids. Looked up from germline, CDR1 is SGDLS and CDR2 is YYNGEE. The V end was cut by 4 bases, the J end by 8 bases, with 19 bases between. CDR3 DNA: TGTGCCAGCAGCCCAGGGATGGGACGGAGGGATTCACCCCTCCACTTT. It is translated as CASSPGMGRRDSPLHF.

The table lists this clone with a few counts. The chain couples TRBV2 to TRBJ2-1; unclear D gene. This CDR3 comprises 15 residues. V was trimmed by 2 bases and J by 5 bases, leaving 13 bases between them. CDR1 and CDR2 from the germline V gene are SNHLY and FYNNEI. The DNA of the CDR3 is TGTGCCAGCAGTGAATACTCATTTGGTAACAATGAGCAGTTCTTC. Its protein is CASSEYSFGNNEQFF.